The clone carrying this T cell receptor (beta chain) was found a few times. The sample is drawn from a study of blood T cells in healthy people across ages. Germline CDR1 and CDR2: SGHRS and YFSETQ. CDR3 length: 15 amino acids. PCR was performed a second time for roughly 7 to 12 cycles using a sample-barcoded 5' primer and a J-beta primer mix. TCRdb reprocessed the 5' RACE reads with MiXCR, giving one entry per CDR3 protein. The data show some 640,000 distinct CDR3 sequences, approximately 30% seen once. This receptor was taken from a woman aged 80 or older in good health. The chain joins TRBV5-1 to TRBJ2-4; D might be TRBD1 (5 bases). The better agreement between TRBJ2-7 and the DNA end casts doubt on the J call. Material: blood. CDR3 sequence: CASSLVQGKGYEQYF. In DNA, the CDR3 is TGCGCCAGCAGCTTGGTGCAGGGTAAGGGCTACGAGCAGTACTTC.